This T cell receptor (beta chain) was recovered during a study of blood T cell repertoires in COVID-19 (dated by TCRdb to between 2020 and 2021). Study-wide context: Samples from collaborators originated in the United States, Italy and Spain and spanned both the acute and convalescent phases of COVID-19. The material from the prospective study consisted of cDNA or gDNA derived from T cells, B-cell-depleted T cells, or PBMCs. The dataset comprised deeply sampled blood TCRbeta repertoires from subjects exposed to, actively infected with, or recovered from COVID-19. A freely available public database, intended as a resource for researchers studying the immune response to SARS-CoV-2, is where the repertoires were released. The samples were drawn from the first 160 participants of the ongoing ImmuneRACE study and from over 950 subjects provided by 6 global collaborators. Sample metadata almost always included a de-identified subject ID, COVID-19 status, age in years and sex. Where available, HLA class I and class II types were taken from metadata supplied by the sample provider and were not determined by assay-based typing. Broader findings and caveats from the paper: The amount of clinical and demographic metadata varied by source and participant and was provided uncurated.

At one collaborating source in Seattle, patients were enrolled during active infection and were followed longitudinally through the course of disease. Each collaborating institution followed its own protocols to collect whole blood in K2EDTA tubes. Collaborator samples were shipped for TCRbeta analysis as frozen whole blood, isolated PBMCs, or DNA extracted from either sample type. TCRbeta CDR3 regions were amplified from genomic DNA by means of the immunoSEQ Assay, a bias-controlled multiplex PCR. The authors processed their data as follows. The number of nucleated cells in each sample was estimated by amplification of reference gene primers within the assay. To quantify the absolute abundance of each unique TCRbeta CDR3 rearrangement, sequence reads were collapsed and filtered. Productive Simpson clonality was computed per sample as the square root of Simpson's diversity index over productive rearrangements. As stored in TCRdb, this immuneACCESS dataset retains in-frame rearrangements with V and J assigned. A fraction of the clones does not appear; measured against another copy, unresolved V genes explain less than half of the discrepancy, and the remainder lacks a known reason. V, J and clone size reflect that table, while D and trimming were determined from the DNA. The sample table holds 100,000 to 150,000 clones, of which roughly 90% were seen once. Less than 5.5% of the sample rests with the top ten.

The CDR3 sequence holds 14 residues, the cysteine and phenylalanine included. Only CDR3 DNA is held: 42 bases, read in frame from base 1. Trimming accounts for 7 bases at V and 3 bases at J, while the number of junction bases matched to no gene is 5. According to the germline V gene, CDR1 reads SNHLY and CDR2 reads FYNNEI. As concerns this clone: The target of this receptor is not known. Per-base qualities were not stored, and no clone one base away is much larger.

The clonotype originates from a man aged 60 to 69 with COVID-19, enrolled during active disease. Specimen: peripheral blood. This receptor chain uses TRBV2 and TRBJ1-5, with 8 central nucleotides matching TRBD1. CDR3 reads: CASITDRDNQPQHF. The sequenced DNA is TGTGCCAGCATTACGGACAGGGACAATCAGCCCCAGCATTTT.